The 5 T cell receptor beta chains below come from one sample, sequenced in a study of blood T cell repertoires in COVID-19. TCRdb's copy holds only in-frame clones and misses some; the assay was immunoSEQ multiplex PCR. The table records roughly 130,000 clones, around 83% of them present only once. The sequenced sample was peripheral blood. Source of these receptors: a young man with COVID-19, enrolled during active disease.

The V call is TRBV13, the J call TRBJ1-4, with 7 bases aligning to TRBD1. Per germline, CDR1 PRHDT and CDR2 FYEKMQ (reference sequence). The CDR3 is 14 residues long. V lost 4 bases, J lost 7 bases, and 6 bases stayed unmatched. CDR3 protein: CASSSRQGREKLFF. Written as DNA, the CDR3 is TGTGCCAGCAGCTCTCGACAGGGACGTGAAAAACTGTTTTTT.

The V call is TRBV18, the J call TRBJ2-7; the D gene is possibly TRBD2 (6 bases). Per germline, CDR1 KGHSH and CDR2 LQKENI. The length of the CDR3 is 15 residues. Trimming took off 6 bases at V and 0 bases at J, with 15 bases between the two ends. The CDR3 coding sequence is TGTGCCAGCTCCCCGGGCGGGGCGCTCTCCTACGAGCAGTACTTC. This sequence encodes CASSPGGALSYEQYF. Together with reference TRBV18 and TRBJ2-7, the CDR3 gives the full variable domain: NAGVMQNPRHLVRRRGQEARLRCSPMKGHSHVYWYRQLPEEGLKFMVYLQKENIIDESGMPKERFSAEFPKEGPSILRIQQVVRGDSAAYFCASSPGGALSYEQYFGPGTRLTVT.

This sequence joins TRBV4-1 and TRBJ2-7; 12 nucleotides align to TRBD2. The trim removed 2 bases at V and 2 bases at J, leaving 1 base unmatched. Germline lookup yields CDR1 MGHRA and CDR2 YSYEKL. This CDR3 is 15 amino acids long. This CDR3 reads CASSQLAGGPYEQYF. The DNA for the CDR3 is TGCGCCAGCAGCCAACTAGCGGGAGGGCCCTACGAGCAGTACTTC.

The gene calls are TRBV2 and TRBJ1-1, with 7 bases aligning to TRBD1. The CDR3 totals 12 residues. Germline CDR1 and CDR2: SNHLY and FYNNEI. V dropped 2 bases and J dropped 10; count of bases not matched to a gene: 4. CDR3 sequence (DNA): TGTGCCAGCAGTGAATTGACAGGGCTAGCTTTCTTT. It yields the protein CASSELTGLAFF.

The chain links TRBV4-1 to TRBJ2-1; D unresolved. Germline V gene data show CDR1 as MGHRA and CDR2 as YSYEKL. Trimming cost V 1 base and J 9 bases, with 13 bases left between them. The CDR3 spans 14 residues. The chain's CDR3 is CASSQVPDTGEQFF. The CDR3 DNA sequence: TGCGCCAGCAGCCAAGTTCCAGACACCGGTGAGCAGTTCTTC.